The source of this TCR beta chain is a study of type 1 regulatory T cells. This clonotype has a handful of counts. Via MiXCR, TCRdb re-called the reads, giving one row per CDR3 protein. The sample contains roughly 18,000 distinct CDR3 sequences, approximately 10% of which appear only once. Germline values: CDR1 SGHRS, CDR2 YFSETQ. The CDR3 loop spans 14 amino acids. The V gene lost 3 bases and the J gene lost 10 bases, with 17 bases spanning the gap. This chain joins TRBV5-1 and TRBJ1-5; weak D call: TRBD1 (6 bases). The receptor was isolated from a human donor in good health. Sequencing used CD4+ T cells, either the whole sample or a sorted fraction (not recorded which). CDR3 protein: CASSSVGGGIPQHF. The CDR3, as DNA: TGCGCCAGCAGCTCGGTCGGGGGCGGGATCCCCCAGCATTTT. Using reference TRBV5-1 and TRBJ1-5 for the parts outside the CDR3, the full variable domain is KAGVTQTPRYLIKTRGQQVTLSCSPISGHRSVSWYQQTPGQGLQFLFEYFSETQRNKGNFPGRFSGRQFSNSRSEMNVSTLELGDSALYLCASSSVGGGIPQHFGDGTRLSIL.